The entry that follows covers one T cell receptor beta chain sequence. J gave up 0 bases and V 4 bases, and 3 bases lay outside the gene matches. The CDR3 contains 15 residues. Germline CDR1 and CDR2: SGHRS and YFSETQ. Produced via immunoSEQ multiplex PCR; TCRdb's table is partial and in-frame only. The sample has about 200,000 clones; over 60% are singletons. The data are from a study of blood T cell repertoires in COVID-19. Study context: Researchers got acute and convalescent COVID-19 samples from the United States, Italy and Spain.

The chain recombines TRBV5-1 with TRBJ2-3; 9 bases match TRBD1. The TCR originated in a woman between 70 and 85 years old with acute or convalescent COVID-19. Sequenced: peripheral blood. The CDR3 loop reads CASSRTGDSTDTQYF. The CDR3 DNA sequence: TGCGCCAGCAGCAGGACAGGGGATAGCACAGATACGCAGTATTTT.